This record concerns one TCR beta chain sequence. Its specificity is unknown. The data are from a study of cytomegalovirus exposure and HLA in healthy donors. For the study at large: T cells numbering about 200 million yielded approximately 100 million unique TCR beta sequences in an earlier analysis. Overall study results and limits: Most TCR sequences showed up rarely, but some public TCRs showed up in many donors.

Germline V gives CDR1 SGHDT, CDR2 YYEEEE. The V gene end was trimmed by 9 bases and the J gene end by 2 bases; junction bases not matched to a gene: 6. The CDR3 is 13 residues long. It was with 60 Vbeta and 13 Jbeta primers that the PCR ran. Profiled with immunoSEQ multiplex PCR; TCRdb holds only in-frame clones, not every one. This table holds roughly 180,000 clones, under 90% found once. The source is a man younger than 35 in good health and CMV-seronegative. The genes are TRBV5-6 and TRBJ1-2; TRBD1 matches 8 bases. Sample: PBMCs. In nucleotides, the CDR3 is TGTGCCACCAGGGGGCACCGGAACTATGGCTACACCTTC. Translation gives CATRGHRNYGYTF.